The 27 T cell receptor beta chains reported below all come from one sample, sequenced in a study of blood T cell repertoires in COVID-19. Only in-frame clones appear in the TCRdb table, and some are missing; sequencing was by immunoSEQ multiplex PCR. The sample lists 100,000 to 150,000 clones, roughly four fifths occurring once. Sequencing was performed on peripheral blood. Receptor source: a woman aged 45-65 years with acute or convalescent COVID-19.

V is TRBV24-1 and J is TRBJ1-2, with unresolved D. Germline CDR1 is KGHDR and CDR2 is SFDVKD. V lost 2 bases and J lost 3, with 12 bases in between. The CDR3 has 15 amino acids. CDR3 sequence (DNA): TGTGCCACCAGTGATTCGCAGGCAACCCACTATGGCTACACCTTC. It codes for CATSDSQATHYGYTF.

The J gene is TRBJ2-1, the V gene TRBV18; 10 nucleotides agree with TRBD2. The CDR3 runs 15 residues. The V and J ends lost 2 bases and 7 bases, in that order; junction bases with no gene match: 5. Germline V lookup: CDR1 KGHSH, CDR2 LQKENI. CDR3 residues: CASSPVLAGLNEQFF. The CDR3 DNA reads TGTGCCAGCTCACCAGTACTAGCGGGGCTTAATGAGCAGTTCTTC.

V and J are TRBV7-2 and TRBJ2-1; 7 bases match TRBD2. Germline CDR1 is SGHTA and CDR2 is FQGNSA. J lost 7 bases, V lost 5 bases, and 14 bases had no gene match. The CDR3 is 16 amino acids. The CDR3 loop is CASSPRGGGGKNEQFF. As DNA, the CDR3 is TGTGCCAGCAGCCCACGCGGGGGTGGTGGTAAGAATGAGCAGTTCTTC.

The chain joins TRBV6-5 to TRBJ2-7; D may be TRBD2 (5 bases). Germline V CDR1 and CDR2: MNHEY, SVGAGI. The CDR3 spans 13 residues. The V end lost 5 bases, the J end lost 4 bases, and 12 bases lay between the germline ends. The chain's CDR3 is CASSPRSGYEQYF. The CDR3 DNA follows: TGTGCCAGCAGTCCCCGGAGCGGTTACGAGCAGTACTTC.

V and J are TRBV7-8 and TRBJ1-3, with a tentative D call TRBD1 (6 bases). This CDR3 has 18 residues. Germline lookup yields CDR1 SGHVS and CDR2 FQNEAQ. V was shortened by 5 bases and J by 0 bases, with 20 bases between the two germline ends. The CDR3 DNA reads as TGTGCCAGCAGCGCATACATGGGGGGGCTGTTCTCTGGAAACACCATATATTTT. The encoded protein is CASSAYMGGLFSGNTIYF.

The chain recombines TRBV5-1 with TRBJ2-7; tentatively, D is TRBD2 (6 bases). Between the trimmed V and J ends, which lost 0 bases and 5 bases, there was a span of 12 bases. The CDR3 sequence is 14 residues long. Per germline, CDR1 SGHRS and CDR2 YFSETQ. CDR3 region: CASSLEGTWDEQYF. Written as DNA, the CDR3 is TGCGCCAGCAGCTTGGAGGGGACTTGGGACGAGCAGTACTTC.

The rearrangement uses TRBV7-2 and TRBJ1-2, with D perhaps matching TRBD1 (5 bases). This CDR3 has 14 residues. Trimming cost V 6 bases and J 4 bases, with 15 bases left between them. CDR1 and CDR2 from the germline V gene are SGHTA and FQGNSA. CDR3 protein: CASSNLRQTYGYTF. Here the CDR3 DNA reads TGTGCCAGCAGTAACCTTAGACAGACCTATGGCTACACCTTC. Looking up the rest from reference TRBV7-2 and TRBJ1-2 gives the full variable domain: GAGVSQSPSNKVTEKGKDVELRCDPISGHTALYWYRQSLGQGLEFLIYFQGNSAPDKSGLPSDRFSAERTGGSVSTLTIQRTQQEDSAVYLCASSNLRQTYGYTFGSGTRLTVV.

The J gene is TRBJ1-3, the V gene TRBV5-6, with D perhaps matching TRBD1 (6 bases). This CDR3 has 14 amino acids. Trimming cost V 2 bases and J 3 bases, with 9 bases left between them. CDR1 and CDR2 (germline): SGHDT, YYEEEE. The CDR3: CASSFTGIGNTIYF. The CDR3 region has the DNA TGTGCCAGCAGCTTTACAGGGATTGGAAACACCATATATTTT. The full variable domain, completed using reference TRBV5-6 and TRBJ1-3, is DAGVTQSPTHLIKTRGQQVTLRCSPKSGHDTVSWYQQALGQGPQFIFQYYEEEERQRGNFPDRFSGHQFPNYSSELNVNALLLGDSALYLCASSFTGIGNTIYFGEGSWLTVV.

The chain links TRBV29-1 to TRBJ2-2, with D tentatively TRBD2 (5 bases). The CDR3 has 15 residues. Trimming took off 6 bases at V and 1 base at J, with 15 bases between the two ends. From germline, CDR1 is SQVTM and CDR2 ANQGSEA. CDR3 bases: TGCAGCGTATTAGGGTACGGACTGAACACCGGGGAGCTGTTTTTT. It is translated as CSVLGYGLNTGELFF.

The chain is built from TRBV10-2 and TRBJ2-6, with TRBD2 matching 9 bases. The CDR3 extends over 17 amino acids. V was clipped by 2 bases and J by 2 bases; unmatched bases: 4. Germline V CDR1 and CDR2: WSHSY, SAAADI. The CDR3 nucleotides read TGCGCCAGCAGTGAGAGTGGCGGGGGGGCTGGGGCCAACGTCCTGACTTTC. Translated: CASSESGGGAGANVLTF.

This clone was observed a handful of times. The chain combines TRBV19 with TRBJ1-1, with TRBD1 identical over 7 bases. Germline V CDR1 and CDR2: LNHDA, SQIVND (reference sequence). Trimming removed 3 bases from V and 5 bases from J; junction bases left unmatched: 9. This CDR3 contains 15 residues. CDR3 loop: CASSISPPQGTEAFF. The CDR3 DNA is TGTGCCAGTAGTATCTCCCCCCCACAGGGGACTGAAGCTTTCTTT.

Relative to its sample, this clone is medium-sized. The CDR3 bases are TGTGCCAGCAGTTTAATAATGGGGGACAGCTCCTACAATGAGCAGTTCTTC. It yields the protein CASSLIMGDSSYNEQFF. The chain joins TRBV27 to TRBJ2-1, with 7 bases identical to TRBD1. The V segment lost 2 bases and the J segment 0 bases; nucleotides outside the gene matches: 7. CDR1 and CDR2 (germline): MNHEY, SMNVEV (reference sequence). CDR3 length: 17 amino acids.

This clone came up once. The chain employs TRBV6-5 and TRBJ1-1; a weak D match, TRBD1 (5 bases). The CDR3 covers 13 residues. The V end lost 4 bases, the J end lost 1 base, and 7 bases lay between the germline ends. Per the germline V gene, CDR1 is MNHEY and CDR2 is SVGAGI. The CDR3 is CASSSDRNTEAFF. CDR3 nucleotides: TGTGCCAGCAGTTCAGACAGGAACACTGAAGCTTTCTTT.

The chain employs TRBV6-5 and TRBJ2-3, with D perhaps matching TRBD2 (6 bases). The CDR3 has 15 amino acids. The germline V and J ends were trimmed by 6 bases and 0 bases, with 13 bases remaining between them. Germline CDR1 reads MNHEY; CDR2 reads SVGAGI. CDR3 DNA sequence: TGTGCCAGCAGCGGAGGGGCGGTTAGCACAGATACGCAGTATTTT. Translation gives CASSGGAVSTDTQYF.

The rearrangement joins TRBV27 to TRBJ1-1; no reliable D call. Germline lookup yields CDR1 MNHEY and CDR2 SMNVEV (reference sequence). V lost 3 bases to trimming and J lost 1 base, with 6 bases between them. The CDR3 covers 13 residues. CDR3 amino acids: CASSFSGNTEAFF. For the CDR3, the DNA is TGTGCCAGCAGTTTTTCCGGGAACACTGAAGCTTTCTTT.

The rearrangement uses TRBV2 and TRBJ1-5, with 7 bases matching TRBD1. The length of the CDR3 is 15 residues. J lost 0 bases, V lost 5 bases, and 4 bases had no gene match. Per the germline V gene, CDR1 is SNHLY and CDR2 is FYNNEI. CDR3 amino acids: CASSPGQNSNQPQHF. CDR3 nucleotide sequence: TGTGCCAGCAGTCCGGGACAGAATAGCAATCAGCCCCAGCATTTT.

The chain is built from TRBV3-1 (or the pseudogene TRBV3-2) and TRBJ1-3; no clear D. Germline CDR1 and CDR2: LGHDT and YNNKEL (reference sequence). This CDR3 is built from 14 residues. V lost 4 bases and J lost 1, with 8 bases in between. DNA for the CDR3: TGTGCCAGCAGCCGCGCATTTTCTGGAAACACCATATATTTT. Its protein product is CASSRAFSGNTIYF.

This clone was seen only a few times. The genes are TRBV4-2 and TRBJ2-7; 8 nucleotides line up with TRBD2. This CDR3 has 14 amino acids. J lost 5 bases, V lost 0 bases, and 3 bases had no gene match. Looked up from germline, CDR1 is LGHNA and CDR2 is YNFKEQ. CDR3: CASSQDSGVDEQYF. CDR3 nucleotide sequence: TGTGCCAGCAGCCAAGATAGCGGGGTAGACGAGCAGTACTTC.

The chain combines TRBV3-1 (or the pseudogene TRBV3-2) with TRBJ1-2; TRBD1 agrees at 10 bases. This CDR3 region has 17 residues. Germline V CDR1 and CDR2: LGHDT, YNNKEL (reference sequence). The V gene end was trimmed by 4 bases and the J gene end by 4 bases; junction bases not matched to a gene: 12. The CDR3 DNA is TGTGCCAGCAGCCCCCACGGACAGGGGGTTGGGGGCTATGGCTACACCTTC. Translating gives CASSPHGQGVGGYGYTF.

The table lists this clone with a count of one. The chain employs TRBV5-4 and TRBJ1-4, with TRBD1 identical over 10 bases. The CDR3 is made up of 18 amino acids. Germline-derived CDR1 and CDR2 are SGHNT and YYREEE (reference sequence). The trim removed 2 bases at V and 4 bases at J, leaving 11 bases unmatched. CDR3 sequence: CASSFPGQGFLCNEKLFF. The CDR3 nucleotides read TGTGCCAGCAGCTTTCCGGGACAGGGGTTTTTATGTAATGAAAAACTGTTTTTT.

This clone was detected only a few times. CDR3 coding DNA: TGTGCCACCTTGGGGGACACCCTTGAGCAGTACTTC. Residues: CATLGDTLEQYF. The chain uses TRBV19 and TRBJ2-7, with a weak D call TRBD1 (6 bases). CDR1 LNHDA and CDR2 SQIVND come from the germline V gene (reference sequence). Trimming left V 10 bases short and J 7 bases short, with 17 bases between. The length of the CDR3 is 12 residues.

The CDR3 nucleotides are TGCGCCAGCAGCCCGAGACCGGGACAGAATAACACCGGGGAGCTGTTTTTT. It yields the protein CASSPRPGQNNTGELFF. V gene TRBV4-1 combines with J gene TRBJ2-2, with 7 nucleotides matching TRBD1. CDR1 and CDR2 from the germline V gene are MGHRA and YSYEKL. The CDR3 is 17 residues long. The trim removed 4 bases at V and 2 bases at J, leaving 10 bases unmatched.

In its sample, this clone was seen a few times. V gene TRBV3-1 (or the pseudogene TRBV3-2) combines with J gene TRBJ2-7; 8 positions match TRBD1. There are 15 residues in the CDR3. Per germline, CDR1 LGHDT and CDR2 YNNKEL (reference sequence). V was clipped by 1 base and J by 4 bases; unmatched bases: 6. For the CDR3, the DNA is TGTGCCAGCAGCCAAGCCCAGGGGGCGTTGTACGAGCAGTACTTC. Translating it yields CASSQAQGALYEQYF.

V usage is TRBV15 and J usage is TRBJ2-7; 8 nucleotides line up with TRBD1. This CDR3 is 14 amino acids long. Germline CDR1 LNHNV, CDR2 YYDKDF (reference sequence). The V gene end was trimmed by 3 bases and the J gene end by 2 bases; junction bases not matched to a gene: 3. As DNA, the CDR3 is TGTGCCACCAGCAGTACAGGGGGGCCCTACGAGCAGTACTTC. Residues: CATSSTGGPYEQYF.

The chain uses TRBV3-1 (or the pseudogene TRBV3-2) and TRBJ1-5, with D uncertain. Germline V gene data show CDR1 as LGHDT and CDR2 as YNNKEL (reference sequence). This CDR3 region has 13 residues. V dropped 5 bases and J dropped 9 bases, with 14 bases sitting between them. The CDR3 nucleotides are TGTGCCAGCAGCGAAGTCGAAGCAGGGCCCCAGCATTTT. This encodes CASSEVEAGPQHF.

This clone has a single count. The chain employs TRBV21-1 and TRBJ1-6; the table assigns TRBD1, which was not confirmed against the DNA. TRBV21-1 represents a pseudogene. This CDR3 has 16 residues. The CDR3 is CASSKRAGGKDSPLHF. In nucleotides, the CDR3 is TGTGCCAGCAGCAAAAGGGCAGGGGGCAAGGATTCACCCCTCCACTTT.

The gene calls are TRBV27 and TRBJ1-1; 7 bases map to TRBD1. The CDR3 contains 15 residues. Germline CDR1 MNHEY, CDR2 SMNVEV (reference sequence). V shed 4 bases and J 1 base; nucleotides not matched to a gene: 6. CDR3 DNA: TGTGCCAGCAGTTATACTGACAGGGCGAACACTGAAGCTTTCTTT. This gives the protein CASSYTDRANTEAFF.